Shown below are 26 T cell receptor beta chains from a single sample sequenced in a study of blood T cell repertoires in COVID-19. Data came from immunoSEQ multiplex PCR; TCRdb stores just in-frame clones and leaves some out. The table records just under 150,000 clones, approximately 80% of them present only once. Sequenced input: peripheral blood. Every receptor here comes from a human donor in a cohort sampled during active COVID-19.

The V and J genes are TRBV2 and TRBJ2-1, with D perhaps matching TRBD1 (6 bases). In germline, CDR1 is SNHLY, CDR2 FYNNEI. The CDR3 is made up of 15 amino acids. Trimming shortened V by 7 bases and J by 0 bases, and 13 bases separated the two germline ends. The CDR3 here is CASTKGRGSYNEQFF. The CDR3 coding sequence is TGTGCCAGCACTAAGGGCAGGGGCTCCTACAATGAGCAGTTCTTC.

V is TRBV27 and J is TRBJ2-3, with a weak D call TRBD1 (5 bases). The CDR3 runs 14 residues. The germline V gene encodes CDR1 MNHEY and CDR2 SMNVEV (reference sequence). V was shortened by 3 bases and J by 0 bases, with 7 bases between the two germline ends. The CDR3 DNA is TGTGCCAGCAGTTTGCAGGGTAGCACAGATACGCAGTATTTT. Translation gives CASSLQGSTDTQYF.

The V and J genes are TRBV15 and TRBJ2-3, with D possibly TRBD1 on 5 matching bases. The CDR3 is made up of 13 amino acids. V dropped 9 bases and J dropped 2 bases, with 12 bases sitting between them. Germline V gene sequence: CDR1 LNHNV, CDR2 YYDKDF (reference sequence). The DNA of the CDR3 is TGTGCCACAAAGGGGTGGAACACAGATACGCAGTATTTT. Protein: CATKGWNTDTQYF.

This chain uses TRBV19 with TRBJ1-2, with 8 bases identical to TRBD1. This CDR3 is 14 amino acids long. Germline-derived CDR1 and CDR2 are LNHDA and SQIVND (reference sequence). With 6 bases clipped from V and 8 bases from J, the junction kept 11 bases outside the gene matches. This CDR3 is CASRPKGQVGGYTF. In nucleotides, the CDR3 is TGTGCCAGTAGACCTAAGGGACAGGTGGGAGGCTACACCTTC.

There are a few counts of this clone. The genes are TRBV6-5 and TRBJ1-1; TRBD1 matches at 9 bases. V lost 7 bases to trimming and J lost 5 bases; unmatched junction nucleotides: 8. Germline CDR1 MNHEY, CDR2 SVGAGI. The CDR3 totals 14 residues. CDR3 nucleotide sequence: TGTGCCAGCACCCGACAGGGGGTCCGAACTGAAGCTTTCTTT. Encoded protein: CASTRQGVRTEAFF.

The chain combines TRBV7-2 with TRBJ2-2; D unclear. The CDR3 consists of 15 residues. Deletions cut 1 base from V and 2 bases from J, with 8 bases between. Germline V gives CDR1 SGHTA, CDR2 FQGNSA. CDR3 sequence (DNA): TGTGCCAGCAGCTTAGGTCCAGAAAACACCGGGGAGCTGTTTTTT. Translation gives CASSLGPENTGELFF.

The chain joins TRBV6-5 to TRBJ1-1; tentative D call: TRBD1 (5 bases). The CDR3 loop spans 16 amino acids. Germline V gene lookup returns CDR1 MNHEY and CDR2 SVGAGI. V was trimmed by 2 bases and J by 4 bases, leaving 17 bases between them. The DNA of the CDR3 is TGTGCCAGCAGTTACGGGGCAGGGAAGTTGGGCACTGAAGCTTTCTTT. Translation gives CASSYGAGKLGTEAFF.

The chain has TRBV7-9 and TRBJ2-3, with 11 bases fitting TRBD2. V lost 4 bases to trimming and J lost 9 bases; unmatched junction nucleotides: 15. This CDR3 spans 17 amino acids. The V gene's germline CDR1 is SEHNR and CDR2 FQNEAQ (reference sequence). CDR3 in amino acids: CASSSPALSGRARTQYF. The CDR3 nucleotides read TGTGCCAGCAGCTCCCCCGCCCTTAGCGGGAGGGCCAGGACGCAGTATTTT.

This clone appeared a single time. Here the CDR3 DNA reads TGTGCCAGCTCGCGGGACAGGGACGACTCTGGAAACACCATATATTTT. Amino acids: CASSRDRDDSGNTIYF. This chain links TRBV18 with TRBJ1-3, with 9 bases aligning to TRBD1. The trim removed 6 bases at V and 0 bases at J, leaving 6 bases unmatched. The CDR3 sequence is 16 residues long. Germline V lookup: CDR1 KGHSH, CDR2 LQKENI.

This rearrangement joins TRBV5-6 to TRBJ1-2; the match to TRBD1 covers 9 bases. The V segment lost 5 bases and the J segment 4 bases; nucleotides outside the gene matches: 3. Germline V gene data show CDR1 as SGHDT and CDR2 as YYEEEE. This CDR3 is 13 amino acids long. The CDR3 is CASRDRGGYGYTF. The CDR3, as DNA: TGTGCCAGCAGGGACAGGGGTGGCTATGGCTACACCTTC.

The chain carries TRBV6-5 and TRBJ1-3, with 8 bases identical to TRBD1. CDR1 is MNHEY, CDR2 SVGAGI, per germline. Unmatched junction bases numbered 4, after V lost 6 bases and J lost 6 bases. This CDR3 has 13 amino acids. The CDR3 spells CASRNRGENTIYF. CDR3 DNA: TGTGCCAGCAGAAACAGGGGGGAAAACACCATATATTTT.

The chain is built from TRBV5-1 and TRBJ1-1; D not certain. Per the germline V gene, CDR1 is SGHRS and CDR2 is YFSETQ. The CDR3 contains 15 residues. Trimming cost V 0 bases and J 4 bases, with 13 bases left between them. The CDR3 DNA follows: TGCGCCAGCAGCTTGGGTGGCGGGTCGTTCACTGAAGCTTTCTTT. As protein: CASSLGGGSFTEAFF.

A word on this clone: A read error may account for a junction end that differs from germline. The chain uses TRBV3-1 (or the pseudogene TRBV3-2) and TRBJ2-3; 10 positions match TRBD2. Germline loops: CDR1 LGHDT, CDR2 YNNKEL (reference sequence). CDR3 size: 12 residues. For the CDR3, the DNA is TGTGCCAGCACCCAAACTAGCGGGGTGCAGTATTTT. It encodes CASTQTSGVQYF.

The chain couples TRBV28 to TRBJ2-1; 8 positions agree with TRBD1. CDR3 size: 13 residues. Germline V gene data show CDR1 as MDHEN and CDR2 as SYDVKM. V lost 6 bases to trimming and J lost 4 bases; unmatched junction nucleotides: 2. DNA for the CDR3: TGTGCCAGCAGGCGGACAGGGTACAATGAGCAGTTCTTC. Protein product: CASRRTGYNEQFF.

The chain carries TRBV6-6 and TRBJ1-2; TRBD1 matches at 10 bases. The CDR3 totals 14 residues. V lost 7 bases and J lost 8; bases outside the gene matches: 10. From germline, CDR1 is MNHNY and CDR2 SVGAGI (reference sequence). This CDR3 is CASNEPGQGHGYTF. The CDR3 DNA is TGTGCCAGCAACGAGCCGGGACAGGGGCACGGCTACACCTTC.

This chain links TRBV11-2 with TRBJ1-5; no reliable D call. The germline gives CDR1 SGHAT, CDR2 FQNNGV. The length of the CDR3 is 14 residues. With 5 bases removed from V and 6 bases from J, the gap between germline ends came to 14 bases. CDR3 amino acids: CASSRNAGSQPQHF. The CDR3 DNA sequence: TGTGCCAGCAGCCGCAACGCCGGGAGTCAGCCCCAGCATTTT.

This chain links TRBV3-1 (or the pseudogene TRBV3-2) with TRBJ1-5; TRBD1 matches at 11 bases. The CDR3 spans 19 residues. Per germline, CDR1 LGHDT and CDR2 YNNKEL (reference sequence). J gave up 0 bases and V 5 bases, and 12 bases lay outside the gene matches. CDR3 DNA sequence: TGTGCCAGCAGCTTGTCCGGGACAGGGGGGGTATATAGCAATCAGCCCCAGCATTTT. Its translation is CASSLSGTGGVYSNQPQHF.

This clone appeared once. This CDR3 is CAWSAGQGAYEQYF. CDR3 DNA: TGTGCCTGGAGTGCGGGACAGGGTGCCTACGAGCAGTACTTC. The chain employs TRBV30 and TRBJ2-7; 9 bases align to TRBD1. This CDR3 has 14 residues. V shed 1 base and J 2 bases; nucleotides not matched to a gene: 3. CDR1 is GTSNPN and CDR2 is SVGIG in the germline V gene (reference sequence).

The rearrangement uses TRBV2 and TRBJ2-3; D may be TRBD2 (5 bases). Deletions cut 4 bases from V and 0 bases from J, with 8 bases between. This CDR3 region has 14 residues. The germline CDR1 and CDR2 sequences are SNHLY and FYNNEI. The CDR3, as DNA: TGTGCCAGCAGTGTAGCGACAAGCACAGATACGCAGTATTTT. Amino acids: CASSVATSTDTQYF.

V gene TRBV27 combines with J gene TRBJ2-7, with D perhaps matching TRBD1 (6 bases). The CDR3 covers 16 residues. Trimming stripped 5 bases from V and 0 bases from J, with 17 bases between. Germline values: CDR1 MNHEY, CDR2 SMNVEV (reference sequence). The CDR3: CASSPYRGTPSYEQYV. For the CDR3, the DNA is TGTGCCAGCAGTCCCTATCGAGGGACACCCTCCTACGAGCAGTACGTC.

The J gene is TRBJ2-3, the V gene TRBV11-3, with D possibly matching TRBD2 (5 bases). Germline CDR1 SGHNT, CDR2 YENEEA. CDR3 length equals 13 residues. Trimming cost V 5 bases and J 3 bases, with 9 bases left between them. The CDR3 region is CASSGEGTDTQYF. The CDR3, as DNA: TGTGCCAGCAGCGGCGAGGGTACAGATACGCAGTATTTT.

The chain employs TRBV4-2 and TRBJ2-5; 10 bases map to TRBD2. Germline-derived CDR1 and CDR2 are LGHNA and YNFKEQ. With 3 bases clipped from V and 3 bases from J, the junction kept 4 bases outside the gene matches. This CDR3 region has 15 residues. Here the CDR3 reads CASSQPTSGKETQYF. The CDR3 nucleotides are TGTGCCAGCAGCCAGCCTACTAGCGGGAAAGAGACCCAGTACTTC.

The chain carries TRBV6-5 and TRBJ1-3, with 10 positions matching TRBD1. Germline CDR1 MNHEY, CDR2 SVGAGI. V gave up 6 bases and J gave up 4 bases; unmatched junction bases: 3. The CDR3 length is 14 residues. CDR3 DNA: TGTGCCAGCAGGGGGACAGGGGCCGGAAACACCATATATTTT. It is translated as CASRGTGAGNTIYF.

This clone occurred once. The chain combines TRBV24-1 with TRBJ2-5; D may be TRBD1 (6 bases). Trimming removed 4 bases at V and 5 bases at J, with 10 bases between. The CDR3 runs to 13 residues. Germline V gene sequence: CDR1 KGHDR, CDR2 SFDVKD. CDR3 nucleotide sequence: TGTGCCACCAGTGACCATACAGGGGAGACCCAGTACTTC. Its protein product is CATSDHTGETQYF.

The chain has TRBV7-8 and TRBJ2-4, with D perhaps matching TRBD1 (5 bases). CDR1 and CDR2 from the germline V gene are SGHVS and FQNEAQ. This CDR3 spans 17 amino acids. The germline V and J ends were trimmed by 1 base and 0 bases, with 13 bases remaining between them. The CDR3 spells CASSLDEGALAKNIQYF. The DNA for the CDR3 is TGTGCCAGCAGCTTAGACGAAGGGGCCCTAGCCAAAAACATTCAGTACTTC.

This clone has more than one count but fewer than ten. The chain has TRBV2 and TRBJ2-7; D is perhaps TRBD1 (6 bases). The germline gives CDR1 SNHLY, CDR2 FYNNEI. V lost 5 bases, J lost 0 bases, and 8 bases lay in between. The CDR3 loop spans 13 amino acids. The CDR3 nucleotides are TGTGCCAGCAGTTGGGACAACTCCTACGAGCAGTACGTC. Encoded protein: CASSWDNSYEQYV.